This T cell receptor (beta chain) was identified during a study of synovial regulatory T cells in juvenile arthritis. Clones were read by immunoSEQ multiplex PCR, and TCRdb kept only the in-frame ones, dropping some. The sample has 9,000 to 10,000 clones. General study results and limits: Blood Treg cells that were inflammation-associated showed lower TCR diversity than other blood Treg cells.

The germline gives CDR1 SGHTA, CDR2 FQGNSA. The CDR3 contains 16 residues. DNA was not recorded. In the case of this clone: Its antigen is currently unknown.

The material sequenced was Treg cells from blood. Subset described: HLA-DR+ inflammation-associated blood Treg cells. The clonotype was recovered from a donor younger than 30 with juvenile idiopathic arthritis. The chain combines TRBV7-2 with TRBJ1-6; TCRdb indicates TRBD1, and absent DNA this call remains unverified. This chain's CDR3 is CASSVWPGQQYSPLHF.